Below, 20 T cell receptor beta chains from the same sample are listed, as sequenced in a study of blood T cell repertoires in COVID-19. The method was immunoSEQ multiplex PCR; TCRdb's version includes in-frame clones alone and lacks a portion of them. Here the sample spans around 140,000 clones, approximately 81% being singletons. Sample: peripheral blood. These receptors were obtained from a man between 60 and 75 years old with acute or convalescent COVID-19.

The V gene is TRBV10-3, the J gene TRBJ1-2, with a tentative D call TRBD1 (5 bases). V shed 9 bases and J shed 3 bases, with 23 bases lying between them. CDR1 is ENHRY and CDR2 is SYGVKD in the germline V gene. The CDR3 runs 16 residues. CDR3 in amino acids: CAMTHGVQGGDYGYTF. CDR3 DNA: TGTGCCATGACCCATGGGGTCCAGGGCGGGGACTATGGCTACACCTTC.

The chain joins TRBV6-6 to TRBJ2-7, with 7 bases matching TRBD2. The CDR3 sequence is 16 residues long. Per the germline V gene, CDR1 is MNHNY and CDR2 is SVGAGI (reference sequence). V lost 0 bases to trimming and J lost 0 bases; unmatched junction nucleotides: 5. CDR3 DNA: TGTGCCAGCAGTTACTCGGGGCGCGGGGGCTCCTACGAGCAGTACTTC. As protein: CASSYSGRGGSYEQYF.

This clone was counted ten times or more. This chain links TRBV5-1 with TRBJ1-1; TRBD1 might be the D (5 bases). The CDR3 runs 12 residues. CDR1 SGHRS and CDR2 YFSETQ come from the germline V gene. V was trimmed by 0 bases and J by 10 bases, leaving 10 bases between them. The CDR3 DNA reads TGCGCCAGCAGCTTGGGGGGCGAGGTAGCTTTCTTT. It translates to CASSLGGEVAFF.

This clone is a singleton in its sample. This chain uses TRBV28 with TRBJ1-5; 7 positions match TRBD1. The CDR3 runs 12 residues. Germline CDR1 is MDHEN and CDR2 is SYDVKM. The V gene end was trimmed by 6 bases and the J gene end by 7 bases; junction bases not matched to a gene: 3. The CDR3 loop reads CASRIQGQPQHF. The DNA for the CDR3 is TGTGCCAGCAGAATACAGGGGCAGCCCCAGCATTTT.

This sequence joins TRBV28 and TRBJ1-2; TRBD1 might be the D (5 bases). There are 12 residues in the CDR3. Trimming took off 7 bases at V and 8 bases at J, with 14 bases between the two ends. Germline V gene sequence: CDR1 MDHEN, CDR2 SYDVKM. The CDR3 coding sequence is TGTGCCAGCACGACAGCAGCGGGCGGCTACACCTTC. This translates into CASTTAAGGYTF.

The chain recombines TRBV6-5 with TRBJ2-1; D is possibly TRBD2 (6 bases). The length of the CDR3 is 15 residues. Germline lookup yields CDR1 MNHEY and CDR2 SVGAGI. Trimming shortened V by 5 bases and J by 0 bases, and 11 bases separated the two germline ends. The CDR3 DNA follows: TGTGCCAGCAGTCCGGACTATAGCTCCTACAATGAGCAGTTCTTC. Its translation is CASSPDYSSYNEQFF.

This chain uses TRBV7-6 with TRBJ1-5, with TRBD1 matching over 9 bases. The germline gives CDR1 SGHVS, CDR2 FNYEAQ. V shed 5 bases and J 4 bases; nucleotides not matched to a gene: 6. This CDR3 is built from 15 residues. The CDR3 DNA follows: TGTGCCAGCAGCACGGGACAGGGTCCTAATCAGCCCCAGCATTTT. It codes for CASSTGQGPNQPQHF.

This rearrangement joins TRBV19 to TRBJ1-2; 8 bases fit TRBD1. V lost 5 bases to trimming and J lost 4 bases; unmatched junction nucleotides: 9. The CDR3 contains 15 residues. Germline lookup yields CDR1 LNHDA and CDR2 SQIVND (reference sequence). DNA for the CDR3: TGTGCCAGTAGTTCCGGACAGGGTTCGGTCTATGGCTACACCTTC. This gives the protein CASSSGQGSVYGYTF.

V usage is TRBV5-4 and J usage is TRBJ2-1; 7 nucleotides agree with TRBD1. CDR1 SGHNT and CDR2 YYREEE come from the germline V gene (reference sequence). V was pared by 0 bases and J by 6 bases, with 0 bases of the junction left unmatched. The CDR3 covers 13 residues. CDR3 sequence: CASSLAGGNEQFF. The CDR3 DNA sequence: TGTGCCAGCAGCTTGGCAGGGGGCAATGAGCAGTTCTTC.

The J gene is TRBJ2-3, the V gene TRBV6-5, with 9 bases aligning to TRBD2. Trimming removed 4 bases from V and 6 bases from J; junction bases left unmatched: 11. CDR1 is MNHEY, CDR2 SVGAGI, per germline. The length of the CDR3 is 16 residues. CDR3 in amino acids: CASSWDPGLASDTQYF. The CDR3 DNA sequence: TGTGCCAGCAGTTGGGACCCGGGACTAGCCAGTGATACGCAGTATTTT.

This clone was detected only a few times. The chain uses TRBV11-2 and TRBJ2-7, with TRBD2 identical over 13 bases. Germline CDR1 reads SGHAT; CDR2 reads FQNNGV. Trimming removed 5 bases from V and 4 bases from J; junction bases left unmatched: 8. This CDR3 is built from 16 residues. The CDR3 loop reads CASSPPGLAGEYEQYF. CDR3 nucleotides: TGTGCCAGCAGCCCACCAGGACTAGCGGGAGAATACGAGCAGTACTTC.

The chain joins TRBV4-1 to TRBJ2-3; a weak D match, TRBD2 (5 bases). The V gene lost 2 bases and the J gene lost 9 bases, with 9 bases spanning the gap. The CDR3 is 12 amino acids. Germline values: CDR1 MGHRA, CDR2 YSYEKL. The CDR3 bases are TGCGCCAGCAGCCAATTCGGAGGCACGCAGTATTTT. The encoded protein is CASSQFGGTQYF.

This sequence joins TRBV6-2 or TRBV6-3 and TRBJ1-6; no reliable D call. From germline, CDR1 is MNHEY and CDR2 SVGEGT. CDR3 size: 18 residues. V shed 3 bases and J shed 0 bases, with 15 bases lying between them. Here the CDR3 reads CASSYDGLIASYNSPLHF. CDR3 DNA: TGTGCCAGCAGTTATGACGGACTGATAGCCTCCTATAATTCACCCCTCCACTTT.

The V call is TRBV5-6, the J call TRBJ1-4; D gene uncertain. From germline, CDR1 is SGHDT and CDR2 YYEEEE. V shed 3 bases and J shed 4 bases, with 13 bases lying between them. This CDR3 spans 15 amino acids. This CDR3 is CASSSSDIYNEKLFF. Here the CDR3 DNA reads TGTGCCAGCAGCTCTAGCGACATCTATAATGAAAAACTGTTTTTT.

The rearrangement uses TRBV27 and TRBJ2-7, with D possibly being TRBD1 (6 bases). Germline V gene sequence: CDR1 MNHEY, CDR2 SMNVEV (reference sequence). Trimming cost V 6 bases and J 12 bases, with 21 bases left between them. The length of the CDR3 is 13 residues. CDR3 loop: CASREWANRDLYF. CDR3 nucleotide sequence: TGTGCCAGCAGAGAGTGGGCTAACAGGGACCTGTACTTC.

The chain links TRBV7-8 to TRBJ1-4; 8 nucleotides align to TRBD1. After removal of 7 bases from V and 7 bases from J, the junction contained 5 bases not matched to a gene. In germline, CDR1 is SGHVS, CDR2 FQNEAQ. This CDR3 has 13 amino acids. The CDR3 DNA is TGTGCCAGCACTAGACAGGGGACTGAAAAACTGTTTTTT. Translated, it gives CASTRQGTEKLFF.

J is TRBJ2-7 and V is TRBV3-1 (or the pseudogene TRBV3-2); 10 bases map to TRBD2. The CDR3 is made up of 17 amino acids. V lost 1 base, J lost 5 bases, and 11 bases stayed unmatched. Germline V lookup: CDR1 LGHDT, CDR2 YNNKEL (reference sequence). The CDR3 loop reads CASSQGLAGGIVHEQYF. CDR3 DNA: TGTGCCAGCAGCCAAGGGTTAGCGGGAGGAATCGTTCACGAGCAGTACTTC.

The CDR3 nucleotides read TGTGCCAGTAGTTGGGCCCAGCAGCCCCAGCATTTT. Its protein is CASSWAQQPQHF. The J gene is TRBJ1-5, the V gene TRBV19; D ambiguous. The germline V and J ends were trimmed by 5 bases and 7 bases, with 9 bases remaining between them. This CDR3 is 12 amino acids long. Germline values: CDR1 LNHDA, CDR2 SQIVND (reference sequence).

The chain joins TRBV5-1 to TRBJ2-5; 7 positions match TRBD2. J lost 0 bases, V lost 2 bases, and 10 bases had no gene match. The V gene's germline CDR1 is SGHRS and CDR2 YFSETQ. The CDR3 spans 17 residues. The CDR3 bases are TGCGCCAGCAGCTTTGGTAAGCGGGGCCCTTACCAAGAGACCCAGTACTTC. This translates into CASSFGKRGPYQETQYF. The complete variable domain, with remaining parts taken from reference TRBV5-1 and TRBJ2-5, reads KAGVTQTPRYLIKTRGQQVTLSCSPISGHRSVSWYQQTPGQGLQFLFEYFSETQRNKGNFPGRFSGRQFSNSRSEMNVSTLELGDSALYLCASSFGKRGPYQETQYFGPGTRLLVL.

The gene calls are TRBV10-1 and TRBJ2-5, with 9 bases lining up with TRBD1. Trimming at V came to 6 bases and at J to 1 base, leaving 9 bases not matched to a gene. Germline CDR1 is WNHNN and CDR2 is SYGVQD (reference sequence). This CDR3 comprises 16 residues. This CDR3 reads CASSHSGQGIQETQYF. CDR3 coding DNA: TGCGCCAGCAGCCACTCGGGACAGGGCATCCAAGAGACCCAGTACTTC.